The 9 T cell receptor beta chains in this list originate from one sample, sequenced in a study of tumor-infiltrating lymphocytes in oesophageal squamous cell carcinoma. TCRdb itself ran the PCR reads through MiXCR, one entry per CDR3 protein. The sample lists 15,000 to 20,000 distinct CDR3 sequences, over 40% occurring once. Sequenced input: normal esophageal tissue next to the tumor. All receptors derive from a male donor with esophageal squamous cell carcinoma.

Ten or more counts support this clonotype. CDR3: CAITVGLSGGTDTQYF. DNA of the CDR3: TGTGCCATCACCGTCGGACTCTCAGGAGGCACAGATACGCAGTATTTT. V usage is TRBV10-3 and J usage is TRBJ2-3; a weak D match, TRBD2 (5 bases). Trimming removed 7 bases from V and 1 base from J, with 18 bases in between. Germline CDR1 and CDR2: ENHRY and SYGVKD. This CDR3 has 16 amino acids.

Turning to this clonotype: Here the CDR3 omits its conserved ending phenylalanine or tryptophan, so a read error is the likely source. Because the CDR3's place on the DNA is in doubt, the DNA is left out and the CDR3 is given as listed by TCRdb. The J gene is TRBJ2-1, the V gene TRBV7-9; the listed D gene, TRBD1, was not tested against the DNA. The CDR3 region is 17 residues in length, termini included. Germline V gives CDR1 SEHNR, CDR2 FQNEAQ (reference sequence). The CDR3 region is CASSLAGGTNYGYTFGS.

The V and J genes are TRBV10-3 and TRBJ2-5; 8 bases match TRBD2. The DNA end is a closer match to TRBJ2-7, so the J assignment may be wrong. CDR1 and CDR2 (germline): ENHRY, SYGVKD. The CDR3 is 16 residues long. The CDR3: CAISEDSGTRFYEQYF. The CDR3 region has the DNA TGTGCCATCAGTGAGGATTCAGGGACTAGGTTTTACGAGCAGTACTTC.

This clonotype was found many times. This chain joins TRBV7-8 and TRBJ2-5, with D maybe TRBD1 (6 bases). CDR1 is SGHVS and CDR2 is FQNEAQ in the germline V gene. The CDR3 is 15 residues long. The ends were cut back, 0 bases at V and 4 bases at J, with 12 bases in the middle. The CDR3 loop is CASSLARGGGETQYF. The DNA for the CDR3 is TGTGCCAGCAGCTTAGCCAGGGGTGGCGGAGAGACCCAGTACTTC.

V is TRBV6-1 and J is TRBJ1-2; D might be TRBD1 (5 bases). The CDR3 runs to 15 residues. V lost 7 bases to trimming and J lost 0 bases, with 15 bases between them. The germline CDR1 and CDR2 sequences are MNHNS and SASEGT. The chain's CDR3 is CASKGADKTNYGYTF. CDR3 coding DNA: TGTGCCAGCAAAGGGGCGGACAAAACTAACTATGGCTACACCTTC.

The rearrangement uses TRBV6-8 and TRBJ2-7, with TRBD2 identical over 13 bases. Germline assignment: CDR1 MNHGY and CDR2 SAAAGT. Trimming took 5 bases from V and 0 from J; bases not matched to a gene: 16. There are 20 residues in the CDR3. The chain's CDR3 is CASSESTGLAGLANSYEQYF. The DNA for the CDR3 is TGTGCCAGCAGTGAATCGACGGGACTAGCGGGATTAGCCAACTCCTACGAGCAGTACTTC.

This chain links TRBV28 with TRBJ2-5, with 10 positions matching TRBD2. From germline, CDR1 is MDHEN and CDR2 SYDVKM. The CDR3 runs to 17 residues. V lost 5 bases and J lost 5; bases outside the gene matches: 14. CDR3 nucleotide sequence: TGTGCCAGCAGTCCCCTCGGGGAAGCGGGGGGGAGGGAGACCCAGTACTTC. This sequence encodes CASSPLGEAGGRETQYF.

Within the sample, this clonotype is medium-sized. This chain connects TRBV7-3 to TRBJ2-6; 14 positions agree with TRBD2. The V gene end was trimmed by 0 bases and the J gene end by 1 base; junction bases not matched to a gene: 5. Germline V gene sequence: CDR1 SGHTA, CDR2 FQGTGA. This CDR3 has 20 amino acids. CDR3 coding DNA: TGTGCCAGCAGCTTAACGGGGACTAGCGGGAGTTGGTCTGGGGCCAACGTCCTGACTTTC. Protein sequence: CASSLTGTSGSWSGANVLTF.

This clonotype was seen a handful of times. This chain links TRBV7-2 with TRBJ2-5; D might be TRBD1 or TRBD2, each matching 5 bases. V was pared by 2 bases and J by 11 bases, with 9 bases between. The CDR3 spans 11 residues. Germline values: CDR1 SGHTA, CDR2 FQGNSA. CDR3 protein: CASSLSREQYF. In DNA, the CDR3 is TGTGCCAGCAGCTTAAGCAGGGAGCAGTACTTC.